This TCR beta chain was obtained from a study of brain metastases from non-small cell lung cancer (dated by TCRdb to between 2018 and 2021). Study-level background: The immune microenvironment of paired resected primary tumors and brain metastases from non-small-cell lung cancer patients was profiled.

V loses 0 bases of germline sequence and J loses 6 bases, and the interval between the two ends is 13 bases. Looking up the germline V gene yields CDR1 LGHNA and CDR2 YSLEER. The CDR3 spans 15 residues, from the cysteine through the phenylalanine. Of all the DNA, just the CDR3 is kept, 45 bases in frame from base 1. The method was the immunoSEQ multiplex PCR assay. Alongside a 770-gene immune expression panel, the team sequenced the T-cell receptor beta chain repertoire. Drawn from immuneACCESS, this table holds only the in-frame rearrangements with V and J called that TCRdb kept. Clones are partly lost; checked studies trace under half to an unresolved V gene and leave the rest unexplained. A total of about 1,000 clones appear in this sample, approximately 80% of them only once. The ten top clones hold roughly 12% of the sample. With respect to this clone: There is no known antigen for this receptor. No much larger clone exists at a distance of one base, and base qualities are not known.

A cohort of around 40 patients with surgically resected non-small-cell lung cancer, for whom both primary tumor and brain metastasis specimens were available, was included. The chain is encoded by TRBV4-3 joined to TRBJ2-3, with a weak D call of TRBD2 (6 bases match). The sequence was collected from a donor over 35 with non-small cell lung cancer. The sample comprised tumor-adjacent normal tissue. DNA sequence: TGCGCCAGCAGCCAAGAGGCAAGGGAGGTGGATACGCAGTATTTT. Its product reads: CASSQEAREVDTQYF.